The following is a TCR beta chain sequence with its context. The antigen remains unidentified. It was treatment-naive patients with stable or active relapsing-remitting disease who made up the multiple sclerosis controls. The data were obtained in a study of CD8 T cells in Susac syndrome. Study-wide findings and caveats: As the study acknowledged, the number of individuals who were part of its TCR sequencing and HLA analysis was relatively small.

The RNA, about 0.45 to 1 ug, was put through reverse transcription using random hexamers. TCR beta CDR3 was amplified by immunoSEQ covering 54 Vbeta and 13 Jbeta. In TCRdb, the immunoSEQ multiplex PCR reads were re-called with MiXCR into one record per CDR3 protein. This sample has around 230,000 distinct CDR3 sequences, with around 96% found just once. Germline assignment: CDR1 MNHEY and CDR2 SVGAGI. This CDR3 has 13 residues. V lost 2 bases and J lost 5, with 9 bases in between. The sample comprised CD4+ T cells from PBMCs. This sequence was found in a human donor with multiple sclerosis. This chain links TRBV6-5 with TRBJ1-2; D is uncertain. As DNA, the CDR3 is TGTGCCAGCAGTTACGCGAGGCCTTATGGCTACACCTTC. It is translated as CASSYARPYGYTF.